The present T cell receptor (beta chain) was sequenced within a study of blood T cell repertoires in COVID-19 (dated by TCRdb to 2020 to 2021). In the study overall: The collaborator samples originated in the United States, Italy and Spain and spanned the acute and convalescent phases of COVID-19. The material from the prospective study consisted of cDNA or gDNA derived from T cells, B-cell-depleted T cells, or PBMCs. Deeply sampled blood TCRbeta repertoires from subjects exposed to, actively infected with, or recovered from COVID-19 were included in the dataset. The repertoires were released in a freely available public database meant as a resource for research on the immune response to SARS-CoV-2. The samples were drawn from two sources: the first 160 participants of the ongoing ImmuneRACE study, and fewer than 1,500 subjects contributed by 6 global collaborators. A de-identified subject ID, COVID-19 status, age in years and sex were almost always included in the sample metadata. Where available, HLA class I and class II types were taken from metadata supplied by the sample provider and were not determined by assay-based typing. Broader findings and caveats from the paper: Clinical and demographic metadata were provided uncurated, with the amount varying by source and participant.

The count of this clone is one. Its antigen is currently not known. Qualities for individual bases were not recorded, and no much larger clone is one base off. Enrolling through a virtual design, the prospective study's participants ranged in age from roughly 18 to 89 years and lived across about two dozen United States geographic areas. To assign participants to cohorts, the prospective study relied on clinical history that participants themselves reported in a screening survey and a study questionnaire. Recovered participants in ImmuneRACE Cohort 3 were defined as having two consecutive negative NP/OP PCR tests, clearance from a healthcare professional, or resolution of symptoms. Mobile phlebotomists in the prospective study collected whole blood, serum and a nasopharyngeal or oropharyngeal swab from every participant. Over a roughly 2-month period, participants in the prospective study had the option of providing additional blood draws and questionnaires. Before DNA extraction, prospective study blood samples were shipped either frozen or at room temperature.

The immunoSEQ Assay, a bias-controlled multiplex PCR, was used to amplify TCRbeta CDR3 regions from genomic DNA. The paper's processing steps were these. Nucleated cell counts per sample were estimated from amplification of reference gene primers within the assay. To quantify the absolute abundance of each unique TCRbeta CDR3 rearrangement, sequence reads were collapsed and filtered. For each sample, productive Simpson clonality was calculated by taking the square root of Simpson's diversity index across productive rearrangements. Entries here come from immuneACCESS through TCRdb and include only in-frame sequences with V and J called. Some clones fail to appear in such tables; in the studies checked, an unresolved V gene covers under half of the shortfall, and the cause of the remainder is unknown. The DNA gave D and trimming, while V, J and clone size come from that table. The sample table lists about 160,000 clones, around 80% of them with a count of one. The leading ten clones occupy roughly 8% of the sample.

CDR1 and CDR2 were assigned from the germline V gene as SGHTA and FQGNSA. V is trimmed back by 5 bases and J by 2 bases, and the junction contains 5 bases that no gene match accounts for. The CDR3 spans 15 residues, from the cysteine through the phenylalanine. Solely the CDR3 DNA is kept, with 45 bases framed from the first base. The V and J genes are TRBV7-2 and TRBJ1-5, and TRBD1 aligns with 8 junction nucleotides. The specimen sequenced was PBMCs or T cells enriched from blood (not recorded which). This clonotype was obtained from a woman aged 50 to 60 who had recovered from COVID-19. The bases are TGTGCCAGCAGCCCACAGGGGGTTGGCAATCAGCCCCAGCATTTT. Its translation is CASSPQGVGNQPQHF. The full variable domain, with segments outside the CDR3 supplied by the reference TRBV7-2 and TRBJ1-5 proteins, appears as GAGVSQSPSNKVTEKGKDVELRCDPISGHTALYWYRQSLGQGLEFLIYFQGNSAPDKSGLPSDRFSAERTGGSVSTLTIQRTQQEDSAVYLCASSPQGVGNQPQHFGDGTRLSIL.